This TCR beta chain was captured in a study of blood T cell repertoires in COVID-19 (TCRdb year 2020). Broadly, across the study: The collaborator samples originated in the United States, Italy and Spain and spanned the acute and convalescent phases of COVID-19. The prospective study material was composed of cDNA or gDNA derived from T cells, B-cell-depleted T cells, or PBMCs. Subjects who had been exposed to COVID-19, were actively infected with it, or had recovered from it provided the deeply sampled blood TCRbeta repertoires that made up the dataset. The repertoires were released in a freely available public database meant as a resource for research on the immune response to SARS-CoV-2. The samples were drawn from the first 160 participants of the ongoing ImmuneRACE study and from 1,254 subjects provided by 6 global collaborators. The sample metadata nearly always contained a de-identified subject ID, COVID-19 status, age in years and sex. Where available, HLA class I and class II types were taken from metadata supplied by the sample provider and were not determined by assay-based typing.

General study outcomes and caveats: The amount of clinical and demographic metadata varied by source and participant and was provided uncurated.

On this clone: Its cognate antigen has yet to be identified. Per-base quality was not reported, and no clone a single base away is much larger than it.

V is cut by 3 bases and J by 2 bases, and the space between the germline ends is 8 bases. The CDR3 covers 14 residues, taking in both the cysteine and the phenylalanine. Only the CDR3 region is kept as DNA, spanning 42 bases read in frame from base 1. Via the germline V gene, CDR1 is SQVTM and CDR2 ANQGSEA. TCRbeta CDR3 regions were amplified from genomic DNA by means of the immunoSEQ Assay, a bias-controlled multiplex PCR. Concerning the study's data processing: Within the assay, amplification of reference gene primers was used to estimate how many nucleated cells each sample contained. To quantify the absolute abundance of each unique TCRbeta CDR3 rearrangement, sequence reads were collapsed and filtered. For each sample, productive Simpson clonality was calculated as the square root of Simpson's diversity index over productive rearrangements. TCRdb mirrors the immuneACCESS table, restricted to in-frame sequences. Some clones are absent from its copies; in checked studies, under half trace to an unresolved V gene, and the reason for the others is unknown. V, J and clone size were drawn from that table, and D and trimming were deduced from the DNA. For this sample the table gives roughly 250,000 clones, of which approximately 87% were detected only once. Together, the top ten hold about 12% of the sample.

One collaborating source in Seattle enrolled patients during active infection and followed them longitudinally through the course of disease. Each collaborating institution followed its own protocols to collect whole blood in K2EDTA tubes. For TCRbeta analysis, collaborators shipped samples in one of three forms: frozen whole blood, isolated PBMCs, or DNA extracted from either of those sample types. The material sequenced was peripheral blood. The clonotype comes from a young woman with COVID-19, enrolled during active disease. This receptor chain uses TRBV29-1 and TRBJ2-6; a tentative D match to TRBD1 spans 6 bases. The nucleotides are TGCAGCGTTGAGCCAGGGGCTGGGGCCAACGTCCTGACTTTC. Translated, it gives CSVEPGAGANVLTF. Reference TRBV29-1 and TRBJ2-6 proteins supply the regions before and after the CDR3; the full variable domain is: SAVISQKPSRDICQRGTSLTIQCQVDSQVTMMFWYRQQPGQSLTLIATANQGSEATYESGFVIDKFPISRPNLTFSTLTVSNMSPEDSSIYLCSVEPGAGANVLTFGAGSRLTVL.